Listed here are 7 T cell receptor beta chains from one sample, sequenced in a study of T cell responses to AZD1222 COVID-19 vaccine. Profiled with immunoSEQ multiplex PCR; TCRdb holds only in-frame clones, not every one. The sample lists 120,000 to 150,000 clones; roughly 89% were seen once. The sequencing used peripheral blood, collected on day 0 of AZD1222 vaccination. The receptors come from an adult in good health.

This chain connects TRBV3-1 (or the pseudogene TRBV3-2) to TRBJ2-1; no clear D. This CDR3 region has 12 residues. Germline CDR1 LGHDT, CDR2 YNNKEL (reference sequence). The V end lost 1 base, the J end lost 9 bases, and 7 bases lay between the germline ends. CDR3 DNA: TGTGCCAGCAGCCAAGGCGAAGGTGAGCAGTTCTTC. Protein product: CASSQGEGEQFF.

This chain connects TRBV7-2 to TRBJ2-1; TRBD1 aligns across 8 bases. Germline lookup yields CDR1 SGHTA and CDR2 FQGNSA. The CDR3 runs to 15 residues. V trimming: 3 bases; J trimming: 7 bases; junction bases outside the gene matches: 8. The CDR3 nucleotides read TGTGCCAGCAGCTTGGGGCAGGGGGCGCTGAATGAGCAGTTCTTC. Encoded protein: CASSLGQGALNEQFF.

The chain links TRBV24-1 to TRBJ2-5; 10 bases line up with TRBD1. This CDR3 has 15 amino acids. Per germline, CDR1 KGHDR and CDR2 SFDVKD. The V and J ends lost 4 bases and 4 bases, in that order; junction bases with no gene match: 5. The CDR3 DNA follows: TGTGCCACCAGTGACCCGAGGACAGGGGGAGAGACCCAGTACTTC. Protein sequence: CATSDPRTGGETQYF.

The chain uses TRBV10-2 and TRBJ2-2; the match to TRBD1 covers 7 bases. Trimming at V came to 7 bases and at J to 8 bases, leaving 4 bases not matched to a gene. This CDR3 has 12 amino acids. Germline CDR1 reads WSHSY; CDR2 reads SAAADI. The CDR3 DNA is TGCGCCAGCAATCGACAGGGAGGGGAGCTGTTTTTT. Translation gives CASNRQGGELFF.

The chain links TRBV13 to TRBJ1-5; D is unresolved. Trimming shortened V by 2 bases and J by 4 bases, and 3 bases separated the two germline ends. Germline CDR1 PRHDT, CDR2 FYEKMQ (reference sequence). The CDR3 runs to 12 residues. The CDR3 here is CASSLRNQPQHF. As DNA, the CDR3 is TGTGCCAGCAGCTTAAGAAATCAGCCCCAGCATTTT.

As concerns this clone: Other DNA sequences in the sample encode the same CDR3. V usage is TRBV7-2 and J usage is TRBJ2-1, with D possibly matching TRBD2 (6 bases). The length of the CDR3 is 14 residues. Germline V lookup: CDR1 SGHTA, CDR2 FQGNSA. The V and J ends lost 3 bases and 4 bases respectively, with 10 bases between them. CDR3 region: CASSFAGIYNEQFF. CDR3 sequence (DNA): TGTGCCAGCAGCTTCGCGGGAATTTACAATGAGCAGTTCTTC.

J is TRBJ1-2 and V is TRBV5-1; D is unclear. CDR1 is SGHRS, CDR2 YFSETQ, per germline. The ends were cut back, 0 bases at V and 7 bases at J, with 7 bases in the middle. This CDR3 has 12 amino acids. Here the CDR3 reads CASSLDGPGYTF. The CDR3 DNA follows: TGCGCCAGCAGCTTGGACGGTCCTGGCTACACCTTC. Together with reference TRBV5-1 and TRBJ1-2, the CDR3 gives the full variable domain: KAGVTQTPRYLIKTRGQQVTLSCSPISGHRSVSWYQQTPGQGLQFLFEYFSETQRNKGNFPGRFSGRQFSNSRSEMNVSTLELGDSALYLCASSLDGPGYTFGSGTRLTVV.